These T cell receptor beta chains were read from a single sample in a study of blood T cell repertoires in COVID-19. Using immunoSEQ multiplex PCR, the repertoire was profiled, and TCRdb retains in-frame clones only, with some absent. The sample gives roughly 13,000 clones, approximately 92% of which show up once; roughly 2.9% is in the top ten. The specimen was peripheral blood. Every receptor here comes from a human donor in a cohort sampled during active COVID-19. Both conserved end residues are part of each CDR3. The D gene is left open where the match is weak. Clone size is given for some rows only: seen once, a few or many times, or a class if the clone is expanded.

abundance	j_gene	v_gene	d_gene	len	CDR3aa	CDR3nt
NA	TRBJ1-3	TRBV5-1	TRBD1	17	CASSVSGTGGSGNTIYF	TGCGCCAGCAGCGTTTCCGGGACAGGGGGCTCTGGAAACACCATATATTTT
NA	TRBJ1-1	TRBV30	TRBD1	13	CAWSLRDRTQAFF	TGTGCCTGGAGCCTCCGGGACAGGACTCAAGCTTTCTTT
NA	TRBJ2-1	TRBV20-1	NA	15	CSASAGQRQSNEQFF	TGCAGTGCTAGTGCGGGACAGCGCCAAAGCAATGAGCAGTTCTTC
once	TRBJ2-3	TRBV5-1	NA	13	CASSPVRGDTQYF	TGCGCCAGCAGCCCTGTTAGGGGGGATACGCAGTATTTT
NA	TRBJ2-3	TRBV2	NA	15	CASTRGGITTDTQYF	TGTGCCAGCACGCGAGGCGGGATTACCACAGATACGCAGTATTTT
NA	TRBJ2-1	TRBV6-2/TRBV6-3	TRBD2	13	CASSPSGGNEQFF	TGTGCCAGCAGTCCGAGCGGGGGTAATGAGCAGTTCTTC
NA	TRBJ2-5	TRBV5-1	NA	15	CASSLGAQSGETQYF	TGCGCCAGCAGCTTGGGGGCACAGTCCGGAGAGACCCAGTACTTC
NA	TRBJ2-1	TRBV11-2	TRBD1	17	CASSLAPGQGYYNEQFF	TGTGCCAGCAGCTTAGCCCCGGGACAGGGCTACTACAATGAGCAGTTCTTC
NA	TRBJ1-1	TRBV2	NA	11	CASSADTEAFF	TGTGCCAGCAGTGCCGACACTGAAGCTTTCTTT
NA	TRBJ1-2	TRBV6-1	TRBD1	18	CASSEAGTGGGSFYGYTF	TGTGCCAGCAGTGAAGCCGGGACAGGGGGTGGTAGTTTCTATGGCTACACCTTC
once	TRBJ1-1	TRBV28	TRBD1	14	CASSPGTGGTEAFF	TGTGCCAGCAGCCCCGGGACAGGGGGCACTGAAGCTTTCTTT
NA	TRBJ2-3	TRBV28	TRBD2	15	CASSFPGGQTDTQYF	TGTGCCAGCAGTTTTCCGGGAGGGCAGACAGATACGCAGTATTTT
NA	TRBJ2-7	TRBV12-3/TRBV12-4	NA	13	CASSLGGSYEQYF	TGTGCCAGCAGTTTGGGGGGATCCTACGAGCAGTACTTC
NA	TRBJ2-2	TRBV7-8	NA	14	CASNPSTNTGELFF	TGTGCCAGCAACCCTAGCACGAACACCGGGGAGCTGTTTTTT
once	TRBJ1-1	TRBV7-3	NA	15	CASSLTGSLNTEAFF	TGTGCCAGCAGCTTGACAGGTTCCTTGAACACTGAAGCTTTCTTT
once	TRBJ2-3	TRBV10-3	TRBD2	14	CAIMGGVGTDTQYF	TGTGCCATCATGGGGGGGGTTGGCACAGATACGCAGTATTTT
NA	TRBJ2-2	TRBV11-2	TRBD2	16	CASSFNWLAGTGELFF	TGTGCCAGCAGCTTTAATTGGCTAGCGGGCACCGGGGAGCTGTTTTTT
NA	TRBJ2-1	TRBV20-1	TRBD1	11	CSAITGGRQFF	TGCAGTGCTATCACAGGGGGCAGGCAGTTCTTC
once	TRBJ1-5	TRBV5-4	NA	14	CASSLAGLNQPQHF	TGTGCCAGCAGCTTGGCAGGGCTCAATCAGCCCCAGCATTTT
NA	TRBJ2-7	TRBV18	TRBD1	14	CASSPQATGYEQYF	TGTGCCAGCTCACCACAGGCGACAGGGTACGAGCAGTACTTC
NA	TRBJ2-7	TRBV3-1/TRBV3-2	NA	16	CASSQEMGLASGEQYF	TGTGCCAGCAGCCAAGAAATGGGCCTCGCTTCGGGAGAGCAGTACTTC
NA	TRBJ2-2	TRBV4-1	NA	15	CASSQKQGWTGELFF	TGCGCCAGCAGCCAAAAACAGGGTTGGACCGGGGAGCTGTTTTTT
NA	TRBJ1-1	TRBV21-1	NA	15	CASSGRNREGTEAFF	TGTGCCAGCAGCGGGCGAAACAGGGAGGGCACTGAAGCTTTCTTT
once	TRBJ2-1	TRBV18	TRBD2	15	CASSPWTGLDNEQFF	TGTGCCAGCTCACCATGGACGGGACTAGACAATGAGCAGTTCTTC
NA	TRBJ1-1	TRBV5-4	NA	13	CASSQEVNTEAFF	TGTGCCAGCAGCCAAGAGGTAAACACTGAAGCTTTCTTT
NA	TRBJ1-5	TRBV18	NA	16	CASSPSSSMNNQPQHF	TGTGCCAGCTCGCCCTCGTCCAGTATGAACAATCAGCCCCAGCATTTT
few	TRBJ2-3	TRBV6-2/TRBV6-3	TRBD1	16	CASSYRQGLFTDTQYF	TGTGCCAGCAGTTACAGACAGGGGCTATTCACAGATACGCAGTATTTT
NA	TRBJ2-5	TRBV7-9	NA	17	CASSLNVGAGNQETQYF	TGTGCCAGCAGCTTAAACGTCGGGGCGGGAAACCAAGAGACCCAGTACTTC
NA	TRBJ2-7	TRBV15	TRBD1	14	CATSPGTGGREQYF	TGTGCCACCAGCCCCGGGACAGGGGGACGCGAGCAGTACTTC
NA	TRBJ1-3	TRBV14	NA	15	CASSSRQFSGNTIYF	TGTGCCAGCAGCAGCCGACAGTTCTCTGGAAACACCATATATTTT
NA	TRBJ2-3	TRBV5-1	NA	12	CASGRSLDTQYF	TGCGCCAGCGGCCGATCATTGGATACGCAGTATTTT
NA	TRBJ2-7	TRBV3-1/TRBV3-2	TRBD2	14	CASSLGTTFYEQYF	TGTGCCAGCAGCCTTGGGACTACCTTCTACGAGCAGTACTTC
NA	TRBJ1-1	TRBV19	TRBD1	14	CASSISSGQGMAFF	TGTGCCAGTAGTATCTCGTCGGGACAGGGAATGGCTTTCTTT
NA	TRBJ1-1	TRBV12-3/TRBV12-4	NA	12	CASSTWGAEAFF	TGTGCCAGCAGCACCTGGGGAGCTGAAGCTTTCTTT
NA	TRBJ2-5	TRBV10-3	NA	14	CAISEYASRETQYF	TGTGCCATCAGTGAATATGCGAGTCGGGAGACCCAGTACTTC